This is a list of T cell receptor beta chains from one sample in a study of cytomegalovirus exposure and HLA in healthy donors. Sequencing was performed with immunoSEQ multiplex PCR; in TCRdb, only in-frame clones are kept and a portion is missing. The sample consists of 150,000 to 200,000 clones, about 79% of them appearing once. The specimen sequenced was PBMCs. The receptors were sampled from a woman aged 50 to 65 in good health and CMV-seronegative. Both conserved end residues are part of each CDR3.

V	CDR3
TRBV19	CASTFLGGGYGYTF
TRBV18	CASSPSGLQETQYF
TRBV29-1	CSVVGGSNEKLFF
TRBV2	CASSVSRGEQETQYF
TRBV11-3	CASSSRESYEQYF
TRBV19	CASSIVPAGSYNEQFF
TRBV19	CASSIGGGSYEQYF
TRBV27	CASSRGTSTGELFF
TRBV7-2	CASSFRGDRGISNYGYTF
TRBV25-1	CASSELGQGNTEAFF
TRBV7-9	CASSWGTGRNEQFF
TRBV28	CASSLGQGSLNYGYTF
TRBV6-5	CASSYGDQWSQPQHF
TRBV2	CASSGTGRNSPLHF
TRBV5-1	CASSSLGHTPADTQYF
TRBV30	CAWYRDMGYGYTF
TRBV7-6	CASSAQGLPNEKLFF
TRBV11-3	CASSSRGGATDTQYF
TRBV9	CASNPGGSQKLFF
TRBV21-1	CASSTPPRDRGVLGGYTF
TRBV6-5	CASRQTGYSNQPQHF